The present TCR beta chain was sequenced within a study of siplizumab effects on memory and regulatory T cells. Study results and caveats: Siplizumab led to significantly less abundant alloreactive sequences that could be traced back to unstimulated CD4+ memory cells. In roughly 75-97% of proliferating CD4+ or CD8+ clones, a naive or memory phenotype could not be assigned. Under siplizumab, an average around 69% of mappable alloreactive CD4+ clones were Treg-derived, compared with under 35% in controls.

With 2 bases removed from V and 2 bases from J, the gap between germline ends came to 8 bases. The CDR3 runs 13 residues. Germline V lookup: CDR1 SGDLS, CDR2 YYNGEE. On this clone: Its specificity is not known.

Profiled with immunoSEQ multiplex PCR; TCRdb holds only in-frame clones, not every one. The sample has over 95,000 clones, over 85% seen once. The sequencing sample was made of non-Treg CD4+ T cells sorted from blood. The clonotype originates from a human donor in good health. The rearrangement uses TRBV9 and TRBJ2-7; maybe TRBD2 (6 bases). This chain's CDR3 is CASSVSGAYEQYF. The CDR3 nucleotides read TGTGCCAGCAGCGTGTCGGGGGCCTACGAGCAGTACTTC.